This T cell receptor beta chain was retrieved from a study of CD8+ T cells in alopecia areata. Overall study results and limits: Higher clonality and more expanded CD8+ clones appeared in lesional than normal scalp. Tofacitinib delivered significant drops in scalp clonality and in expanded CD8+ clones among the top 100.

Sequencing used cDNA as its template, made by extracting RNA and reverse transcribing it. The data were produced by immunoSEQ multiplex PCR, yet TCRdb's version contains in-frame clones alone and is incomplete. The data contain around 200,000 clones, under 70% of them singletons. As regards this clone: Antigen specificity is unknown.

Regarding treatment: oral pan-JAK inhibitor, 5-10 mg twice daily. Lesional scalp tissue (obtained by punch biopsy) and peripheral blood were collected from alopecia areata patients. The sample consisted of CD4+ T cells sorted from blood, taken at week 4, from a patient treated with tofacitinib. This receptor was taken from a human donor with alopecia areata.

This CDR3 reads CASSLADRAEQYF. CDR3 nucleotides: TGCGCCAGCAGCTTGGCCGACAGGGCTGAGCAGTACTTC. This chain links TRBV5-1 with TRBJ2-7; 7 bases line up with TRBD1. The germline CDR1 and CDR2 sequences are SGHRS and YFSETQ. V gave up 0 bases and J gave up 7 bases; unmatched junction bases: 4. The CDR3 covers 13 residues.